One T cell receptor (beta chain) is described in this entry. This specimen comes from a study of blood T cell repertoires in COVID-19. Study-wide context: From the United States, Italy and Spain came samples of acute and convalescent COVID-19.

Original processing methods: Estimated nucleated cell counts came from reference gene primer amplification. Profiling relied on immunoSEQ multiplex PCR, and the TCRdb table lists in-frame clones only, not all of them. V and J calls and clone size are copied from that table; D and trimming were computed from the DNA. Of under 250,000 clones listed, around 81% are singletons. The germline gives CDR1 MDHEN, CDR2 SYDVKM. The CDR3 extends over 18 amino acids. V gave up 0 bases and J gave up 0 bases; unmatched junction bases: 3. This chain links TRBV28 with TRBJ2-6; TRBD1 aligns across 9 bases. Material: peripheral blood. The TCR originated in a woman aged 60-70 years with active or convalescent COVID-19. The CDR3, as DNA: TGTGCCAGCAGTTTATGGACGACAGGGGGCTCTGGGGCCAACGTCCTGACTTTC. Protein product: CASSLWTTGGSGANVLTF.